Sequencing of this T cell receptor (beta chain) was carried out in a study of T cell changes during pregnancy in multiple sclerosis. The repertoire was sequenced with immunoSEQ multiplex PCR; TCRdb's copy has only in-frame clones and lacks some. Here the sample spans more than 90,000 clones, more than 85% being singletons. The V gene's germline CDR1 is MDHEN and CDR2 SYDVKM. V dropped 6 bases and J dropped 9; count of bases not matched to a gene: 7. The CDR3 is 13 amino acids. Sequencing used peripheral blood, obtained in the first trimester of pregnancy. This receptor was obtained from a female donor with multiple sclerosis, enrolled in a pregnancy study. The rearrangement uses TRBV28 and TRBJ2-1; 8 nucleotides agree with TRBD2. The CDR3 nucleotides are TGTGCCAGCAGGATGCGGGAGGTGGGTGAGCAGTTCTTC. It specifies CASRMREVGEQFF.